The source of this TCR beta chain is a study of technical replicates of blood from four donors. This table comes from immunoSEQ multiplex PCR, and its TCRdb copy is limited to in-frame clones, with some not included. The table lists approximately 52,000 clones, roughly 92% of them singletons. Trimming left V 4 bases short and J 2 bases short, with 9 bases between. This CDR3 region has 14 residues. Germline CDR1 MNHNS, CDR2 SASEGT. Sequencing was done on a sample of PBMCs. This chain joins TRBV6-1 and TRBJ1-3; D not certain. This sequence was found in a human donor in good health. Some clones in this sample may be carry-over from other donors' samples. CDR3 coding DNA: TGTGCCAGCAGTGTATCGGGAACTGGAAACACCATATATTTT. The encoded protein is CASSVSGTGNTIYF.